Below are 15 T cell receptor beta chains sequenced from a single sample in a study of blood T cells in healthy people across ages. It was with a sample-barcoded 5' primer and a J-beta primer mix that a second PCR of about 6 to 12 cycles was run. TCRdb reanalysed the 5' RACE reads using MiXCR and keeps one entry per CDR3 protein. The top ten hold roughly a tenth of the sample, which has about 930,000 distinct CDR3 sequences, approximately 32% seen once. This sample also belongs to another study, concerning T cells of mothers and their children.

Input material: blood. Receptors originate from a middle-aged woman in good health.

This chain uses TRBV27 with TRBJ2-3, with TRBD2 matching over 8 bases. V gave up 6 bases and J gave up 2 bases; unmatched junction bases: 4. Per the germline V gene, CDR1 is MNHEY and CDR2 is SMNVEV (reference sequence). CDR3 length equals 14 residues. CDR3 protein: CASRILAATDTQYF. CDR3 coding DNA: TGTGCCAGCAGGATACTAGCGGCCACAGATACGCAGTATTTT.

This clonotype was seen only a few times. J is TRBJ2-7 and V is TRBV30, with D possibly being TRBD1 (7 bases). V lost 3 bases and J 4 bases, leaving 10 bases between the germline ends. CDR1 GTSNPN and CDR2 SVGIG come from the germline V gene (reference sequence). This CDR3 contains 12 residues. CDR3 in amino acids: CAWRAGGYEQYF. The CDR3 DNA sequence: TGTGCCTGGAGAGCAGGGGGGTACGAGCAGTACTTC.

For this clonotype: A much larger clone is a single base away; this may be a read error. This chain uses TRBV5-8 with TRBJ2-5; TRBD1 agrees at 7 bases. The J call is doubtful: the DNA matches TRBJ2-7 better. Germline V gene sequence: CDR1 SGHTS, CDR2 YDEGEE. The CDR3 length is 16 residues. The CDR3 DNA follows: TGTGCCAGCAGCTTTCCGGGACAGTGGGACCGATACGAGCAGTACTTC. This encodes CASSFPGQWDRYEQYF.

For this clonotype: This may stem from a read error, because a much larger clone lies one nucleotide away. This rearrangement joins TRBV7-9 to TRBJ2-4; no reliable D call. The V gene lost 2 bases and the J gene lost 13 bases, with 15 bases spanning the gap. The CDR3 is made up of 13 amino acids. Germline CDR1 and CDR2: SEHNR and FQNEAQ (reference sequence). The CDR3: CASSLPRHVEQYF. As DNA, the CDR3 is TGTGCCAGCAGCTTACCGAGACATGTGGAGCAGTACTTC.

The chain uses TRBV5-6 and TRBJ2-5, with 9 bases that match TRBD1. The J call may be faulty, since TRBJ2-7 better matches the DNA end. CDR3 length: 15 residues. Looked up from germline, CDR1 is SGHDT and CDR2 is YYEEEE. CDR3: CASSGRTGAEGEQYF. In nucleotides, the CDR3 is TGTGCCAGCAGCGGGCGGACAGGGGCCGAAGGCGAGCAGTACTTC.

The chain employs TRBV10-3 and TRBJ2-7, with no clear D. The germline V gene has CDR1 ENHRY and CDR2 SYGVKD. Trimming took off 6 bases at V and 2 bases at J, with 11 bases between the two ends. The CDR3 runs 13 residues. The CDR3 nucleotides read TGTGCCATCAGATTGACTGGTGCCTACGAGCAGTACTTC. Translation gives CAIRLTGAYEQYF.

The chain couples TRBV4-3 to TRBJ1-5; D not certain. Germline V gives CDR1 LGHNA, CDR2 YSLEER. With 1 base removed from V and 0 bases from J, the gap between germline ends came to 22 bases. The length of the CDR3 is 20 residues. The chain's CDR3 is CASSQGPGSSTVFSNQPQHF. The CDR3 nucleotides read TGCGCCAGCAGCCAAGGACCCGGGTCCTCGACTGTATTTAGCAATCAGCCCCAGCATTTT.

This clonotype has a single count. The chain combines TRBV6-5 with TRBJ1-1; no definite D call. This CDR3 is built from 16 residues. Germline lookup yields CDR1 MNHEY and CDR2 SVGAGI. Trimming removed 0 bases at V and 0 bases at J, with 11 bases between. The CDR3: CASSYSPDSMNTEAFF. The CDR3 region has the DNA TGTGCCAGCAGTTACTCGCCAGATTCAATGAACACTGAAGCTTTCTTT.

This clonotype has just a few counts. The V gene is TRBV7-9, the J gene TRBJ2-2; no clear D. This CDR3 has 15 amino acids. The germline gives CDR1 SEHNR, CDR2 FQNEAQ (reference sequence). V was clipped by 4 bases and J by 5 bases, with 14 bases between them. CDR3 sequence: CASSSAMERTGELFF. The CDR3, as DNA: TGTGCCAGCAGCTCCGCAATGGAGAGGACCGGGGAGCTGTTTTTT.

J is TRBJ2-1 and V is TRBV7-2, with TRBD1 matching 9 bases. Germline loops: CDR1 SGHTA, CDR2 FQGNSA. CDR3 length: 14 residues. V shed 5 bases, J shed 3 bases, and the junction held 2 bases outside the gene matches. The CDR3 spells CASSGQGIYNEQFF. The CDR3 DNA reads TGTGCCAGCAGCGGACAGGGGATCTACAATGAGCAGTTCTTC. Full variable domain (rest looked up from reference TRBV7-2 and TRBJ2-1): GAGVSQSPSNKVTEKGKDVELRCDPISGHTALYWYRQSLGQGLEFLIYFQGNSAPDKSGLPSDRFSAERTGGSVSTLTIQRTQQEDSAVYLCASSGQGIYNEQFFGPGTRLTVL.

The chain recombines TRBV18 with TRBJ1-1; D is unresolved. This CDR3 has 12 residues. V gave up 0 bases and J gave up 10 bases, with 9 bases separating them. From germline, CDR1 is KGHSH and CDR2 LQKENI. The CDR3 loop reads CASSPPAGGAFF. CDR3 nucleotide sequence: TGTGCCAGCTCACCACCAGCGGGTGGAGCTTTCTTT.

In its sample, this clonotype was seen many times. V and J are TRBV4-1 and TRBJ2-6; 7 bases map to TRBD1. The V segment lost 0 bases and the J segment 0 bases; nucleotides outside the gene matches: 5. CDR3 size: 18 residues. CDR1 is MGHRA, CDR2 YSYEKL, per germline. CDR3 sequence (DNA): TGCGCCAGCAGCCAAGACTACAGGGGAAGCTCTGGGGCCAACGTCCTGACTTTC. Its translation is CASSQDYRGSSGANVLTF.

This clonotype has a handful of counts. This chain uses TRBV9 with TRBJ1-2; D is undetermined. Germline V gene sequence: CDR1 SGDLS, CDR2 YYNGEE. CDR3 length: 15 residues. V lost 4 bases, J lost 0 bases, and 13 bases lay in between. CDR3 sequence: CASSPDLTSNYGYTF. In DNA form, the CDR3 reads TGTGCCAGCAGCCCCGACCTGACATCTAACTATGGCTACACCTTC.

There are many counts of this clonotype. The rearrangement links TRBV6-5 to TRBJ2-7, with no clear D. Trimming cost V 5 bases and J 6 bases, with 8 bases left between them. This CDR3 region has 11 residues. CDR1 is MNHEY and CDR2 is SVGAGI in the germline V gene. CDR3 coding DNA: TGTGCCAGCAGTGTACGAGGCGAGCAGTACTTC. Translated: CASSVRGEQYF.

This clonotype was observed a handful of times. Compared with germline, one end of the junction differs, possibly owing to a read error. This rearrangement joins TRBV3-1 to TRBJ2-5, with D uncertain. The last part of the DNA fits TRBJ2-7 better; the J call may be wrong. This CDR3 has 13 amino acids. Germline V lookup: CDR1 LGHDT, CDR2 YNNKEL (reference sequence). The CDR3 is CAGSPEGYHEQYF. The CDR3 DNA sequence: TGTGCCGGCAGCCCCGAAGGGTATCACGAGCAGTACTTC.